One and the same sample provided the 16 T cell receptor beta chains below, sequenced in a study of blood T cell repertoires in COVID-19. Generated by immunoSEQ multiplex PCR, the TCRdb table keeps only in-frame clones and is missing some. Of approximately 110,000 clones listed, roughly 79% are singletons. Input material: peripheral blood. Every receptor here comes from a man older than 75 with acute or convalescent COVID-19.

The chain combines TRBV7-9 with TRBJ2-5, with 7 nucleotides matching TRBD1. V shed 6 bases, J shed 2 bases, and the junction held 9 bases outside the gene matches. The CDR3 consists of 15 residues. CDR1 SEHNR and CDR2 FQNEAQ come from the germline V gene (reference sequence). CDR3 sequence (DNA): TGTGCCAGCAGTTTCGGACAGGTGGGACAAGAGACCCAGTACTTC. As protein: CASSFGQVGQETQYF.

In nucleotides, the CDR3 is TGCGCCAGCAGCGCTACGGGAAATGGCTACACCTTC. Protein product: CASSATGNGYTF. This chain connects TRBV5-1 to TRBJ1-2; no clear D. The CDR3 totals 12 residues. Germline CDR1 is SGHRS and CDR2 is YFSETQ. Trimming left V 4 bases short and J 6 bases short, with 10 bases between.

The chain joins TRBV30 to TRBJ2-7; TRBD2 matches at 9 bases. The CDR3 covers 14 residues. Germline assignment: CDR1 GTSNPN and CDR2 SVGIG (reference sequence). The trim removed 2 bases at V and 3 bases at J, leaving 5 bases unmatched. Here the CDR3 DNA reads TGTGCCTGGAGTACGAGCGGGGGGAGCTACGAGCAGTACTTC. Translation gives CAWSTSGGSYEQYF.

The CDR3 nucleotides are TGTGCCAGCAGCTTCAGACAAGAGACCCAGTACTTC. Translating it yields CASSFRQETQYF. The rearrangement joins TRBV11-2 to TRBJ2-5; no definite D call. Germline V gene sequence: CDR1 SGHAT, CDR2 FQNNGV. CDR3 length: 12 amino acids. V dropped 3 bases and J dropped 2 bases, with 4 bases sitting between them.

The genes are TRBV2 and TRBJ2-3; D might be TRBD1 (5 bases). The CDR3 loop spans 16 amino acids. The ends were cut back, 4 bases at V and 0 bases at J, with 14 bases in the middle. Per the germline V gene, CDR1 is SNHLY and CDR2 is FYNNEI. DNA for the CDR3: TGTGCCAGCAGTGGGCAGGGCTATACTAGCACAGATACGCAGTATTTT. The encoded protein is CASSGQGYTSTDTQYF.

The rearrangement links TRBV19 to TRBJ1-5, with 8 bases matching TRBD1. CDR1 is LNHDA and CDR2 is SQIVND in the germline V gene (reference sequence). This CDR3 has 17 residues. J gave up 4 bases and V 3 bases, and 11 bases lay outside the gene matches. Written as DNA, the CDR3 is TGTGCCAGTAGTATCCCCACCCTAGGACAGGGAAATCAGCCCCAGCATTTT. It codes for CASSIPTLGQGNQPQHF. The full variable domain, with the rest looked up from reference TRBV19 and TRBJ1-5, is DGGITQSPKYLFRKEGQNVTLSCEQNLNHDAMYWYRQDPGQGLRLIYYSQIVNDFQKGDIAEGYSVSREKKESFPLTVTSAQKNPTAFYLCASSIPTLGQGNQPQHFGDGTRLSIL.

This chain connects TRBV2 to TRBJ1-1, with D possibly being TRBD1 (6 bases). The CDR3 is 15 residues long. Germline V gives CDR1 SNHLY, CDR2 FYNNEI. Trimming took 1 base from V and 1 from J, leaving 10 bases between them. Here the CDR3 reads CASSEGTAKNTEAFF. The DNA of the CDR3 is TGTGCCAGCAGTGAAGGGACAGCAAAGAACACTGAAGCTTTCTTT.

The chain joins TRBV18 to TRBJ1-2; D remains unclear. The V gene lost 0 bases and the J gene lost 1 base, with 6 bases spanning the gap. The CDR3 has 14 residues. In germline, CDR1 is KGHSH, CDR2 LQKENI. In DNA, the CDR3 is TGTGCCAGCTCACCACCGGCACATAACTATGGCTACACCTTC. It specifies CASSPPAHNYGYTF.

The chain carries TRBV10-3 and TRBJ2-4; 8 nucleotides agree with TRBD2. The length of the CDR3 is 16 residues. J gave up 5 bases and V 3 bases, and 9 bases lay outside the gene matches. Per germline, CDR1 ENHRY and CDR2 SYGVKD. CDR3 sequence (DNA): TGTGCCATCAGTGAACGGACTAGCTGGGGAGAAAACATTCAGTACTTC. Protein: CAISERTSWGENIQYF.

The V and J genes are TRBV5-1 and TRBJ1-5; D gene ambiguous. CDR1 and CDR2 from the germline V gene are SGHRS and YFSETQ. The CDR3 has 15 amino acids. V dropped 1 base and J dropped 2 bases, with 10 bases sitting between them. The CDR3 reads CASSLKGGGNQPQHF. CDR3 bases: TGCGCCAGCAGCTTGAAAGGCGGGGGCAATCAGCCCCAGCATTTT.

In this sample, this clone turned up a few times. The chain carries TRBV7-9 and TRBJ1-5, with 10 bases lining up with TRBD1. V lost 5 bases, J lost 6 bases, and 4 bases stayed unmatched. Germline V gives CDR1 SEHNR, CDR2 FQNEAQ (reference sequence). The CDR3 is made up of 14 amino acids. The CDR3, as DNA: TGTGCCAGCAGCCGACAGGGGGCAAGTCAGCCCCAGCATTTT. Protein product: CASSRQGASQPQHF.

Comment on this clone: Other nucleotide sequences from this sample produce the same CDR3. This sequence joins TRBV5-1 and TRBJ2-3; D is perhaps TRBD1 (6 bases). With 1 base removed from V and 0 bases from J, the gap between germline ends came to 9 bases. Germline V gives CDR1 SGHRS, CDR2 YFSETQ. CDR3 length: 15 residues. The CDR3 nucleotides read TGCGCCAGCAGCTTGAAGAGGGGGAGCACAGATACGCAGTATTTT. It translates to CASSLKRGSTDTQYF.

This chain joins TRBV5-4 and TRBJ1-4; 8 bases are shared with TRBD1. This CDR3 comprises 15 residues. Germline V gene data show CDR1 as SGHNT and CDR2 as YYREEE (reference sequence). V dropped 4 bases and J dropped 4; count of bases not matched to a gene: 6. The CDR3 here is CASSPAGGFNEKLFF. The CDR3 region has the DNA TGTGCCAGCAGCCCCGCAGGGGGCTTTAATGAAAAACTGTTTTTT.

The chain is built from TRBV5-1 and TRBJ2-3; 13 nucleotides align to TRBD2. The CDR3 contains 16 residues. Germline lookup yields CDR1 SGHRS and CDR2 YFSETQ. J lost 3 bases, V lost 4 bases, and 5 bases had no gene match. The CDR3 protein is CASSKGTSGNTDTQYF. The CDR3 coding sequence is TGCGCCAGCAGCAAAGGGACTAGCGGGAATACAGATACGCAGTATTTT. Full variable domain (missing parts from reference TRBV5-1 and TRBJ2-3): KAGVTQTPRYLIKTRGQQVTLSCSPISGHRSVSWYQQTPGQGLQFLFEYFSETQRNKGNFPGRFSGRQFSNSRSEMNVSTLELGDSALYLCASSKGTSGNTDTQYFGPGTRLTVL.

Ten or more counts support this clone. This chain connects TRBV19 to TRBJ2-1; 10 nucleotides align to TRBD2. Germline loops: CDR1 LNHDA, CDR2 SQIVND (reference sequence). The CDR3 covers 16 residues. V gave up 6 bases and J gave up 7 bases; unmatched junction bases: 12. The CDR3 DNA is TGTGCCAGTAGCCTTCACAGCGGGAGGGCGCGGAATGAGCAGTTCTTC. Translating gives CASSLHSGRARNEQFF.

The table lists this clone with a few counts. The rearrangement links TRBV5-6 to TRBJ1-3; 7 bases agree with TRBD1. CDR1 SGHDT and CDR2 YYEEEE come from the germline V gene. V shed 5 bases, J shed 0 bases, and the junction held 8 bases outside the gene matches. CDR3 length equals 16 residues. DNA for the CDR3: TGTGCCAGCAGTGAGAAGGGGGCAACCTCTGGAAACACCATATATTTT. The encoded protein is CASSEKGATSGNTIYF. Using reference TRBV5-6 and TRBJ1-3 for the parts outside the CDR3, the full variable domain is DAGVTQSPTHLIKTRGQQVTLRCSPKSGHDTVSWYQQALGQGPQFIFQYYEEEERQRGNFPDRFSGHQFPNYSSELNVNALLLGDSALYLCASSEKGATSGNTIYFGEGSWLTVV.